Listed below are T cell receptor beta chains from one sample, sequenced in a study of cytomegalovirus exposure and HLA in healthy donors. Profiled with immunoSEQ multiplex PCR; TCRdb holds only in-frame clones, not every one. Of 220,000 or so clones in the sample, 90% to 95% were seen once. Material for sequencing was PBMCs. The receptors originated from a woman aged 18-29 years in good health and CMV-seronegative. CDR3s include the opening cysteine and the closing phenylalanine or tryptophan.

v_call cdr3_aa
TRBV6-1 CASSDEATLKLMVYGYTF
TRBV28 CASSLALGDGYTF
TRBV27 CASSSSGTFGNEQFF
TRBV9 CASSVADTGELFF
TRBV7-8 CASSLEGGSPLHF
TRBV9 CASSQTGTNNQPQHF
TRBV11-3 CASSLPGQWETQYF
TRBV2 CASRLTSPDTQYF
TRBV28 CASSPPLPSTEAFF
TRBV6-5 CASRYYEQYF
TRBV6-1 CASSDIRAQPQHF
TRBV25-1 CASSAQGQGWDTIYF
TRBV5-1 CASSLAIAGGPPETQYF
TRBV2 CASNSEAPQTGTEINEKLFF